Ten or more counts support the clone carrying this T cell receptor beta chain. Germline assignment: CDR1 SGHAT and CDR2 FQNNGV. V shed 5 bases and J 9 bases; nucleotides not matched to a gene: 22. The CDR3 loop spans 18 amino acids. The data were taken from a study of T cells in Graves' hyperthyroidism and ophthalmopathy. RNA transcripts gave rise to amplified TCR beta CDR3 regions. First-round RT-PCR targeting the TCR CDR3 was performed with the HTBI primer set. One entry per CDR3 protein results from TCRdb running MiXCR on the multiplex PCR reads. This table has about 130,000 distinct CDR3 sequences, over 20% appearing once.

The chain links TRBV11-2 to TRBJ2-1, with 7 bases identical to TRBD2. Sequencing used blood. The sequence was obtained from a woman in her fifties or sixties with Graves' hyperthyroidism that later progressed to Graves' ophthalmopathy. CDR3 loop: CASSPGVSAGETHFEQFF. DNA of the CDR3: TGTGCCAGCAGCCCGGGGGTCTCCGCGGGAGAAACCCATTTTGAGCAGTTCTTC.